This T cell receptor beta chain is drawn from a study of tumor and adjacent non-tumor tissue in lung cancer. Three rounds of nested PCR, following a modified ARM-PCR protocol, produced the TCRbeta library. Via MiXCR, TCRdb re-called the multiplex PCR reads, giving one row per CDR3 protein. This sample has approximately 110,000 distinct CDR3 sequences, with roughly 80% found just once. Germline V gene lookup returns CDR1 SGHKS and CDR2 YYEKEE (reference sequence). This CDR3 is built from 15 residues. RNA was extracted from bulk tissue without any cell sorting. For this clonotype: Sequence at one end of the junction differs from germline and may be a read error.

The sequenced material came from lung tumor tissue. This TCR came from a woman in her sixties or seventies with non-small cell lung cancer. This chain connects TRBV5-5 to TRBJ1-4; maybe TRBD1 (6 bases). CDR3 coding DNA: TGTGCCTGCAGCCCGAGACAGGACGAGGGTGAAAAACTGTTTTTT. Amino acid sequence: CACSPRQDEGEKLFF.